This is a list of T cell receptor beta chains from one sample in a study of blood T cells in healthy people across ages. TCRdb re-called the 5' RACE reads through MiXCR, storing one row per CDR3 protein. The table shows 1.8 million or so distinct CDR3 sequences, with about two fifths occurring only once. Sequencing used blood. Receptor source: a human donor in good health. Both conserved end residues are part of each CDR3. The listing skips clone size in some rows; elsewhere it reads once, few, many or a size class.

V gene: TRBV20-1
clone size: NA
CDR3 protein: CSTRGYRDRGPYEQYF

V gene: TRBV30
clone size: NA
CDR3 protein: CAWSPLRGAVGNTIYF

V gene: TRBV7-8
clone size: few
CDR3 protein: CASSFSGIVGTEAFF

V gene: TRBV4-2
clone size: few
CDR3 protein: CASQPELLISADTQYF

V gene: TRBV20-1
clone size: NA
CDR3 protein: CSASWAHGVYGYTF

V gene: TRBV5-1
clone size: NA
CDR3 protein: CASSLEGLAIYEQYF

V gene: TRBV20-1
clone size: few
CDR3 protein: CSARGGLAGEETQYF

V gene: TRBV6-2/TRBV6-3
clone size: many
CDR3 protein: CASRGPGANVLTF

V gene: TRBV20-1
clone size: few
CDR3 protein: CSASHYEQYF

V gene: TRBV18
clone size: NA
CDR3 protein: CASSLPRGLVGYTF

V gene: TRBV4-2
clone size: few
CDR3 protein: CASSQDDRGGYNIQYF

V gene: TRBV5-1
clone size: few
CDR3 protein: CASSSLDGRRGEKLFF

V gene: TRBV4-3
clone size: once
CDR3 protein: CASSQNPGQSSGNTIYF

V gene: TRBV6-2/TRBV6-3
clone size: NA
CDR3 protein: CASSYTPGQTMNTEAFF

V gene: TRBV4-3
clone size: few
CDR3 protein: CASSQLRWETSDGYTF

V gene: TRBV25-1
clone size: NA
CDR3 protein: CASSVNSGGVGVHEQYF

V gene: TRBV5-1
clone size: many
CDR3 protein: CASSLGRVQETQYF

V gene: TRBV4-3
clone size: NA
CDR3 protein: CASSQDPTLYNEQFF

V gene: TRBV5-1
clone size: NA
CDR3 protein: CASSPVGQGRGANEQYF

V gene: TRBV4-1
clone size: few
CDR3 protein: CASSQATSRLDTQYF

V gene: TRBV20-1
clone size: NA
CDR3 protein: CSASIGGTDTEAFF

V gene: TRBV28
clone size: once
CDR3 protein: CASSFYDKPYEQYF

V gene: TRBV7-9
clone size: few
CDR3 protein: CAAGRGLASTDTQYF

V gene: TRBV20-1
clone size: few
CDR3 protein: CSVVLERGRDEQYF

V gene: TRBV7-2
clone size: few
CDR3 protein: CASSTGLAGGDEQYF

V gene: TRBV12-3/TRBV12-4
clone size: few
CDR3 protein: CASRPRLLQGGYTF

V gene: TRBV28
clone size: NA
CDR3 protein: CASSVPGHISGANVLTF

V gene: TRBV5-5
clone size: NA
CDR3 protein: CASSSGTGYGETQYF

V gene: TRBV7-9
clone size: NA
CDR3 protein: CASSLVGGPNEQFF

V gene: TRBV7-2
clone size: NA
CDR3 protein: CASSLHTNGYTF

V gene: TRBV6-2/TRBV6-3
clone size: few
CDR3 protein: CAGSSWGPTYEQYF

V gene: TRBV4-1
clone size: few
CDR3 protein: CASSQLGLGTDTQYF

V gene: TRBV3-1
clone size: many
CDR3 protein: CASSQDGGQGLNTEAFF

V gene: TRBV4-1
clone size: NA
CDR3 protein: CAGSPTRGATFYEQYF

V gene: TRBV2
clone size: NA
CDR3 protein: CASSLAGELAQNIQYF

V gene: TRBV4-3
clone size: few
CDR3 protein: CASSHGPGTGESYEQYF

V gene: TRBV13
clone size: few
CDR3 protein: CASTGQGPKYNEQFF

V gene: TRBV5-5
clone size: few
CDR3 protein: CASSSGRAEVDTQYF

V gene: TRBV12-5
clone size: NA
CDR3 protein: CASGFSSTGSIYGYTF

V gene: TRBV19
clone size: NA
CDR3 protein: CAGSIGRSGQSMGYTF

V gene: TRBV10-3
clone size: NA
CDR3 protein: CAIGTGEHEQYF

V gene: TRBV15
clone size: NA
CDR3 protein: CATSITGDPTDTQYF

V gene: TRBV7-9
clone size: many
CDR3 protein: CASSSPRGGGSYNEQFF

V gene: TRBV20-1
clone size: NA
CDR3 protein: CSAGNGYNEQFF

V gene: TRBV7-9
clone size: few
CDR3 protein: CASSLGQIRVSGANVLTF

V gene: TRBV7-2
clone size: NA
CDR3 protein: CASTPLQGAYNGYTF

V gene: TRBV4-1
clone size: few
CDR3 protein: CASSQDPANQPQHF

V gene: TRBV6-1
clone size: few
CDR3 protein: CASSVSPYGYTF

V gene: TRBV12-3/TRBV12-4
clone size: once
CDR3 protein: CASSRRLAGGSQETQYF

V gene: TRBV15
clone size: few
CDR3 protein: CATSSGKGAGEAFF

V gene: TRBV9
clone size: NA
CDR3 protein: CASSVLQSGHDEQFF

V gene: TRBV7-2
clone size: NA
CDR3 protein: CASSLSQATPNYGYTF

V gene: TRBV9
clone size: many
CDR3 protein: CASSVAGQGSQFF